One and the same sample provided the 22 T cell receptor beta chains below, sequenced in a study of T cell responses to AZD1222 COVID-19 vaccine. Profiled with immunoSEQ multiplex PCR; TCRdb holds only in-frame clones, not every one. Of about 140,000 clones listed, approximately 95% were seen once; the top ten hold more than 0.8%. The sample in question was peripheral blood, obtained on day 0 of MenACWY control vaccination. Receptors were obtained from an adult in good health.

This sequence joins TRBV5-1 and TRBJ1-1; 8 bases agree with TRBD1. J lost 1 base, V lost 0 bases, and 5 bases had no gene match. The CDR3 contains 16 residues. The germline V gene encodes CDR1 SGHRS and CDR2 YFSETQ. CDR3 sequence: CASSLDRGAENTEAFF. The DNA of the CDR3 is TGCGCCAGCAGCTTGGACAGGGGGGCGGAGAACACTGAAGCTTTCTTT.

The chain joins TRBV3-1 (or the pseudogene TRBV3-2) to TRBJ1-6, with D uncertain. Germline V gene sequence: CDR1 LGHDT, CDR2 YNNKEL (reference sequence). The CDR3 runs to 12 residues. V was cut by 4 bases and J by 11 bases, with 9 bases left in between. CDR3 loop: CASSLSRAPLHF. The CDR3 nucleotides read TGTGCCAGCAGCCTCTCTCGTGCACCCCTCCACTTT.

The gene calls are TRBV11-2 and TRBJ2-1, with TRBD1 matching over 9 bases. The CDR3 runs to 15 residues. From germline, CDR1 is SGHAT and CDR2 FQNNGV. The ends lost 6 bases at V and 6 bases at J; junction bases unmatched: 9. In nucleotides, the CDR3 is TGTGCCAGCAGACGAGTGGGGACAGGGACCAATGAGCAGTTCTTC. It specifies CASRRVGTGTNEQFF.

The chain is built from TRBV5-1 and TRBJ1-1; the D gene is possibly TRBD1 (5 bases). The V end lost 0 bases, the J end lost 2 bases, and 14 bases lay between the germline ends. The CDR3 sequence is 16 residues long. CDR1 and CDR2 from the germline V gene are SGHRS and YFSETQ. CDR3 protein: CASSLAILGTNTEAFF. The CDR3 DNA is TGCGCCAGCAGCTTGGCCATTTTAGGGACTAACACTGAAGCTTTCTTT.

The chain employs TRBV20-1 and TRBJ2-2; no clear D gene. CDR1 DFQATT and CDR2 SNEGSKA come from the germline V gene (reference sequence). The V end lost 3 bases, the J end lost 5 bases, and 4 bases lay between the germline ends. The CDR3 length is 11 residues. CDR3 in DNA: TGCAGTGCTAGGTCGACCGGGGAGCTGTTTTTT. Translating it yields CSARSTGELFF.

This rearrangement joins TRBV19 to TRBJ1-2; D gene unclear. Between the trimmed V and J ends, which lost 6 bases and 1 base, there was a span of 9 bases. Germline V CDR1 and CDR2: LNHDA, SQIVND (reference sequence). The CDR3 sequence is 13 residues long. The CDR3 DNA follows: TGTGCCAGTAGATGGGGTGTTAACTATGGCTACACCTTC. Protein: CASRWGVNYGYTF.

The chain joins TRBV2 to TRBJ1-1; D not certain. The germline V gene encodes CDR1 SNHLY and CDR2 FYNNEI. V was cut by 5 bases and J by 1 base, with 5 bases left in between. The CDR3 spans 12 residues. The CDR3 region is CASSYGNTEAFF. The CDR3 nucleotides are TGTGCCAGCAGTTATGGGAACACTGAAGCTTTCTTT.

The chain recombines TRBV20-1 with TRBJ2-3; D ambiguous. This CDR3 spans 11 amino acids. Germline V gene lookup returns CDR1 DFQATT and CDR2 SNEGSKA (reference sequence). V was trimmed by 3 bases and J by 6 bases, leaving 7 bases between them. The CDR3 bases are TGCAGTGCTAGCTCCGGGGATACGCAGTATTTT. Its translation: CSASSGDTQYF.

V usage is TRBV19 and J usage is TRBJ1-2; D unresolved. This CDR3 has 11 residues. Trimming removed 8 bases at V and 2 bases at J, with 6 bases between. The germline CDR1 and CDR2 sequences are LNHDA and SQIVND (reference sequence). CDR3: CASVANYGYTF. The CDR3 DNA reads TGTGCCAGTGTCGCCAACTATGGCTACACCTTC.

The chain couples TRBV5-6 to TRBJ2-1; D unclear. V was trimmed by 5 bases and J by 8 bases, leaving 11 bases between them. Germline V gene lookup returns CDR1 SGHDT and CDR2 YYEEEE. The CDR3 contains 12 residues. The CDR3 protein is CASRGLMYEQFF. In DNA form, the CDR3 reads TGTGCCAGCAGGGGCCTGATGTATGAGCAGTTCTTC.

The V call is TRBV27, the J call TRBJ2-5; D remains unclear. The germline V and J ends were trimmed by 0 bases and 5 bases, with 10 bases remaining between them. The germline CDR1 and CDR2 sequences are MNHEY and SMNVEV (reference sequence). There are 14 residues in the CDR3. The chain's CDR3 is CASSLSGTVETQYF. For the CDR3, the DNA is TGTGCCAGCAGTTTATCCGGAACCGTCGAGACCCAGTACTTC.

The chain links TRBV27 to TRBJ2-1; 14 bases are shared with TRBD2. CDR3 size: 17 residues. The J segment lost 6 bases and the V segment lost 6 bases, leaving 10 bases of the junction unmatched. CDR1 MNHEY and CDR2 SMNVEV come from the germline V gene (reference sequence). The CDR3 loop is CASSPGLAGGAGNEQFF. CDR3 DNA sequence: TGTGCCAGCAGCCCCGGACTAGCGGGAGGTGCCGGCAATGAGCAGTTCTTC.

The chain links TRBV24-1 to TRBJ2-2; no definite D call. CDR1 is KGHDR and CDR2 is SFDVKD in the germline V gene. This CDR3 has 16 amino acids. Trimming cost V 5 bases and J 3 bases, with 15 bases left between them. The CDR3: CATSGSDDKYTGELFF. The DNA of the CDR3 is TGTGCCACCAGTGGCTCAGATGACAAGTACACCGGGGAGCTGTTTTTT.

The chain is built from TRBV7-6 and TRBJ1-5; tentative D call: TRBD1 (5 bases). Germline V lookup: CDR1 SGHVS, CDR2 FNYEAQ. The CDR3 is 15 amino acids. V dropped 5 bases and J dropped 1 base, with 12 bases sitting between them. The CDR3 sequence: CASSHLPGSNQPQHF. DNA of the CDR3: TGTGCCAGCAGCCACCTCCCAGGGAGCAATCAGCCCCAGCATTTT.

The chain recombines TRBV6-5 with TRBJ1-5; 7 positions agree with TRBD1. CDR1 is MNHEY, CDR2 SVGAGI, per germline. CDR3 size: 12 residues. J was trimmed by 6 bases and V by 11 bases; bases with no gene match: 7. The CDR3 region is CAAGRGLQPQHF. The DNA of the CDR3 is TGTGCCGCCGGGAGGGGGCTTCAGCCCCAGCATTTT.

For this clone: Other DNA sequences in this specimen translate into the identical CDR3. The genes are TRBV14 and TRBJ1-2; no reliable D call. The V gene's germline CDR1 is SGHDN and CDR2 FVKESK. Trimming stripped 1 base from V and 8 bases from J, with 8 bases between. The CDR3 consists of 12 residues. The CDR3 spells CASSQGGSGYTF. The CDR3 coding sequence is TGTGCCAGCAGCCAAGGAGGGTCGGGCTACACCTTC.

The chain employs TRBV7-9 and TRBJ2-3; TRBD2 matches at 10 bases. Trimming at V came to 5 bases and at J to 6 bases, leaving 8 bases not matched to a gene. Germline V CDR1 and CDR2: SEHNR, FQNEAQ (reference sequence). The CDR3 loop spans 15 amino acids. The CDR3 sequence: CASSPSGGSGDTQYF. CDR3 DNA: TGTGCCAGCAGCCCTAGCGGGGGCTCTGGGGATACGCAGTATTTT.

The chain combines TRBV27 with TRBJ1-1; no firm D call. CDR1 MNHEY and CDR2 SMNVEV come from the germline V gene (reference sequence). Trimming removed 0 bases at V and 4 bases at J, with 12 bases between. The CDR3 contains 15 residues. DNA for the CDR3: TGTGCCAGCAGTTTATCGGAAAAAGGGTCCACTGAAGCTTTCTTT. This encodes CASSLSEKGSTEAFF.

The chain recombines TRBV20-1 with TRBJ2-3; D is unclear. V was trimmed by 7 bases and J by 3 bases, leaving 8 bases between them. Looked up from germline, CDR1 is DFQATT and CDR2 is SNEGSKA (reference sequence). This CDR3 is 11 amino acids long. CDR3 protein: CSGGRTDTQYF. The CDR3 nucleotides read TGCAGTGGAGGTCGGACAGATACGCAGTATTTT.

The CDR3 protein is CASRGPQIYGYTF. The CDR3 DNA sequence: TGTGCCAGCAGGGGCCCTCAGATCTATGGCTACACCTTC. J is TRBJ1-2 and V is TRBV6-5; the D is unclear. Looked up from germline, CDR1 is MNHEY and CDR2 is SVGAGI. Trimming stripped 6 bases from V and 4 bases from J, with 12 bases between. The CDR3 spans 13 residues.

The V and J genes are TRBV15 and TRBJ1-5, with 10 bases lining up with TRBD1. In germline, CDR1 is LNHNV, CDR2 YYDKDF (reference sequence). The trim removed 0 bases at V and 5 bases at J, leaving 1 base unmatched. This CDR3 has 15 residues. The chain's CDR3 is CATSRDGTGDQPQHF. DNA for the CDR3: TGTGCCACCAGCAGAGACGGGACAGGGGATCAGCCCCAGCATTTT.

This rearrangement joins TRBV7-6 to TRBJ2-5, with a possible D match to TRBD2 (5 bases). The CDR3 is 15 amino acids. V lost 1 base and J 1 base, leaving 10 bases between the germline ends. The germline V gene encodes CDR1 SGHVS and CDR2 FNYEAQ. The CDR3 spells CASSLVEASQETQYF. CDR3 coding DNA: TGTGCCAGCAGCTTAGTGGAGGCCAGCCAAGAGACCCAGTACTTC.